These 20 T cell receptor beta chains were sequenced from one sample in a study of blood T cells in healthy people across ages. A J-beta primer mix and a sample-barcoded 5' primer were used in a second PCR of about 7 to 11 cycles. TCRdb passed the 5' RACE reads through MiXCR, listing each CDR3 protein once. This repertoire shows roughly 700,000 distinct CDR3 sequences, approximately 30% found once; its top ten account for approximately 15%. Input material: blood. The receptors stem from a woman over 75 in good health.

This clonotype was seen a few times. The chain carries TRBV6-1 and TRBJ1-5; 8 nucleotides match TRBD1. In germline, CDR1 is MNHNS, CDR2 SASEGT. Trimming cost V 6 bases and J 5 bases; bases outside gene matches: 9. This CDR3 is built from 15 residues. The CDR3 DNA reads TGTGCCAGCAGCCGCAGAGACAGGGGAGATCAGCCCCAGCATTTT. It yields the protein CASSRRDRGDQPQHF.

This clonotype was observed at least ten times. This rearrangement joins TRBV30 to TRBJ2-7, with D perhaps matching TRBD2 (5 bases). This CDR3 has 11 residues. The germline V and J ends were trimmed by 2 bases and 7 bases, with 9 bases remaining between them. The V gene's germline CDR1 is GTSNPN and CDR2 SVGIG (reference sequence). In nucleotides, the CDR3 is TGTGCCTGGAGTCGACGGAGGGAGCAGTACTTC. Translation: CAWSRRREQYF. Filled out from reference TRBV30 and TRBJ2-7, the complete variable domain reads SQTIHQWPATLVQPVGSPLSLECTVEGTSNPNLYWYRQAAGRGLQLLFYSVGIGQISSEVPQNLSASRPQDRQFILSSKKLLLSDSGFYLCAWSRRREQYFGPGTRLTVT.

A note on this clonotype: Possible read error: a much larger clone is one base away. The CDR3 does not close with the conserved phenylalanine or tryptophan, likely indicating a read error. This sequence joins TRBV6-2 or TRBV6-3 and TRBJ1-2; the D gene is possibly TRBD1 (5 bases). Germline V CDR1 and CDR2: MNHEY, SVGEGT. The CDR3 is made up of 12 amino acids. Trimming pared 5 bases from V and 4 bases from J, leaving 8 bases between. The CDR3 DNA follows: TGTGCCAGCAGTGACAGCATCTATGGCTACACCTGC. Protein sequence: CASSDSIYGYTC.

There are a few counts of this clonotype. With a much larger clone just one base away, this may be a read error. The chain has TRBV6-2 or TRBV6-3 and TRBJ2-1; 12 bases agree with TRBD2. This CDR3 region has 13 residues. The V segment lost 6 bases and the J segment 13 bases; nucleotides outside the gene matches: 7. Germline V CDR1 and CDR2: MNHEY, SVGEGT. CDR3 sequence (DNA): TGTGCCAGCAGACTAGCGGGGGGAGAGACCCAGTTCTTC. Translation gives CASRLAGGETQFF.

The chain links TRBV7-2 to TRBJ1-5; TRBD1 aligns across 8 bases. This CDR3 comprises 15 residues. Germline CDR1 and CDR2: SGHTA and FQGNSA. The V and J ends lost 1 base and 6 bases, in that order; junction bases with no gene match: 5. The CDR3 bases are TGTGCCAGCAGCTTAGAAGGCAGGGGGCCTCAGCCCCAGCATTTT. Translating it yields CASSLEGRGPQPQHF.

The chain employs TRBV9 and TRBJ2-1, with D possibly called TRBD1 or TRBD2 (5 bases each). Per the germline V gene, CDR1 is SGDLS and CDR2 is YYNGEE. Trimming took 0 bases from V and 7 from J, leaving 14 bases between them. CDR3 length: 15 residues. CDR3 coding DNA: TGTGCCAGCAGCGTAGAGGGGTCGGGGCGGAATGAGCAGTTCTTC. Translation: CASSVEGSGRNEQFF.

This clonotype has a count of ten or more. CDR3 DNA: TGTGCCAGCAGCCAAGCTGTTCTGCTAGCAGATACGCAGTATTTT. Its protein is CASSQAVLLADTQYF. The chain employs TRBV3-1 and TRBJ2-3; no clear D. Germline V lookup: CDR1 LGHDT, CDR2 YNNKEL (reference sequence). Trimming removed 1 base from V and 4 bases from J, with 12 bases in between. The CDR3 length is 15 residues.

The gene calls are TRBV7-2 and TRBJ1-5; D remains unclear. V shed 0 bases and J shed 7 bases, with 13 bases lying between them. This CDR3 has 15 amino acids. Germline loops: CDR1 SGHTA, CDR2 FQGNSA. The CDR3 bases are TGTGCCAGCAGCTTAGCGGTGGGCGCACGGCAGCCCCAGCATTTT. Residues: CASSLAVGARQPQHF.

This clonotype showed up many times. The chain has TRBV27 and TRBJ1-2, with a possible D match to TRBD1 (5 bases). V was shortened by 5 bases and J by 3 bases, with 10 bases between the two germline ends. The CDR3 contains 13 residues. Per the germline V gene, CDR1 is MNHEY and CDR2 is SMNVEV (reference sequence). The CDR3 bases are TGTGCCAGCAGTCGCGACAGCTACTATGGCTACACCTTC. Translating it yields CASSRDSYYGYTF.

This clonotype came up many times. The genes are TRBV5-1 and TRBJ1-2; a weak D match, TRBD1 (6 bases). Looked up from germline, CDR1 is SGHRS and CDR2 is YFSETQ. Trimming removed 0 bases from V and 5 bases from J, with 11 bases in between. The CDR3 runs 14 residues. Written as DNA, the CDR3 is TGCGCCAGCAGCTTGGTACCGGGACAATATGGCTACACCTTC. This sequence encodes CASSLVPGQYGYTF.

The rearrangement links TRBV10-3 to TRBJ1-5; the D gene is possibly TRBD1 (5 bases). The CDR3 loop spans 15 amino acids. Trimming took off 3 bases at V and 7 bases at J, with 16 bases between the two ends. Per the germline V gene, CDR1 is ENHRY and CDR2 is SYGVKD. Here the CDR3 reads CAISDGAGSGQPQHF. The CDR3 region has the DNA TGTGCCATCAGTGACGGGGCAGGCTCGGGGCAGCCCCAGCATTTT.

This clonotype was detected ten times or more. The rearrangement links TRBV6-2 or TRBV6-3 to TRBJ2-3; 12 positions match TRBD2. This CDR3 is built from 15 residues. Germline V gene data show CDR1 as MNHEY and CDR2 as SVGEGT. Trimming took 5 bases from V and 5 from J; bases not matched to a gene: 5. Here the CDR3 reads CASSRGLAGGDTQYF. In DNA, the CDR3 is TGTGCCAGCAGTCGGGGACTAGCGGGTGGAGATACGCAGTATTTT.

The chain recombines TRBV7-8 with TRBJ2-7; D is perhaps TRBD1 (6 bases). The germline CDR1 and CDR2 sequences are SGHVS and FQNEAQ. The CDR3 has 14 residues. Deletions cut 1 base from V and 3 bases from J, with 10 bases between. This CDR3 reads CASSLGGGYYEQYF. The CDR3, as DNA: TGTGCCAGCAGCTTAGGAGGGGGTTACTACGAGCAGTACTTC.

This clonotype was seen a few times. A much larger clone is a single base away; this may be a read error. This sequence joins TRBV5-1 and TRBJ2-7; maybe TRBD1 (6 bases). Looked up from germline, CDR1 is SGHRS and CDR2 is YFSETQ. The CDR3 runs to 16 residues. The DNA of the CDR3 is TGCGCCGGCAGCTTGGCTACCGGGACAAGCACCTACGAGCAGTACTTC. It translates to CAGSLATGTSTYEQYF.

In its sample, this clonotype was seen many times. This chain connects TRBV9 to TRBJ2-6; D is perhaps TRBD1 (6 bases). Germline V gives CDR1 SGDLS, CDR2 YYNGEE. CDR3 length: 20 residues. The ends were cut back, 4 bases at V and 0 bases at J, with 23 bases in the middle. The CDR3 protein is CASSPGGRRGHNSGANVLTF. The CDR3 DNA reads as TGTGCCAGCAGCCCCGGAGGTCGCAGGGGCCATAACTCTGGGGCCAACGTCCTGACTTTC.

The chain combines TRBV19 with TRBJ2-2; D is perhaps TRBD2 (7 bases). The V and J ends lost 3 bases and 6 bases respectively, with 14 bases between them. The V gene's germline CDR1 is LNHDA and CDR2 SQIVND (reference sequence). The CDR3 runs to 15 residues. The CDR3 is CASSIPGGQAGELFF. The CDR3 bases are TGTGCCAGTAGTATCCCGGGGGGCCAGGCCGGGGAGCTGTTTTTT.

The genes are TRBV9 and TRBJ1-1, with 8 positions matching TRBD1. This CDR3 is built from 15 residues. Germline V CDR1 and CDR2: SGDLS, YYNGEE. Trimming took 3 bases from V and 4 from J; bases not matched to a gene: 8. The CDR3 loop is CASSDLGTGGTEAFF. In DNA form, the CDR3 reads TGTGCCAGCAGCGACTTGGGGACAGGTGGCACTGAAGCTTTCTTT. Together with reference TRBV9 and TRBJ1-1, the CDR3 gives the full variable domain: DSGVTQTPKHLITATGQRVTLRCSPRSGDLSVYWYQQSLDQGLQFLIQYYNGEERAKGNILERFSAQQFPDLHSELNLSSLELGDSALYFCASSDLGTGGTEAFFGQGTRLTVV.

V and J are TRBV20-1 and TRBJ2-7; perhaps TRBD1 as D (6 bases). The V gene's germline CDR1 is DFQATT and CDR2 SNEGSKA (reference sequence). The CDR3 sequence is 12 residues long. The V end lost 5 bases, the J end lost 6 bases, and 14 bases lay between the germline ends. CDR3 sequence (DNA): TGCAGTGCTGGTGGGACAAGGCGCGAGCAGTACTTC. The encoded protein is CSAGGTRREQYF.

The table lists this clonotype with many counts. The V and J genes are TRBV3-1 and TRBJ2-7; 10 bases align to TRBD2. V gave up 4 bases and J gave up 4 bases; unmatched junction bases: 4. This CDR3 is built from 14 residues. Germline CDR1 is LGHDT and CDR2 is YNNKEL (reference sequence). As DNA, the CDR3 is TGTGCCAGCAGCCGGTCTAGCGGGGGATACGAGCAGTACTTC. Its protein is CASSRSSGGYEQYF.

About this clonotype: A read error is possible here, since a much larger clone lies one base away. V and J are TRBV2 and TRBJ2-1; maybe TRBD1 (5 bases). This CDR3 contains 15 residues. Between the trimmed V and J ends, which lost 8 bases and 2 bases, there was a span of 16 bases. Germline V gene data show CDR1 as SNHLY and CDR2 as FYNNEI. The CDR3 spells CASDFSVGPYNEQFF. The CDR3 bases are TGTGCCAGCGACTTCTCGGTGGGGCCCTACAATGAGCAGTTCTTC.